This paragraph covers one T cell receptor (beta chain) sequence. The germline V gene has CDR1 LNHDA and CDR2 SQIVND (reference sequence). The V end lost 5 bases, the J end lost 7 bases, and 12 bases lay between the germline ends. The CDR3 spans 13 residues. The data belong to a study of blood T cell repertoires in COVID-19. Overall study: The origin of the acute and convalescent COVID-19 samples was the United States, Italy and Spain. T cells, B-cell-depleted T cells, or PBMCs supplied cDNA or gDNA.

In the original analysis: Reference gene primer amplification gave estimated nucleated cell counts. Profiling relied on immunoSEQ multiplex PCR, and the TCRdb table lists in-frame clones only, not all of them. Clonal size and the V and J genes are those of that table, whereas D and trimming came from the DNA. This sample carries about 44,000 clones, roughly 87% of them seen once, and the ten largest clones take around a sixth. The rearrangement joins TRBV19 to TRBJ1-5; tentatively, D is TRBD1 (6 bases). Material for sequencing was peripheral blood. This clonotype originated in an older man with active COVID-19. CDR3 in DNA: TGTGCCAGTAGTGTGGGGGGGGGCCAGCCCCAGCATTTT. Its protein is CASSVGGGQPQHF. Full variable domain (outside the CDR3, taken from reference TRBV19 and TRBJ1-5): DGGITQSPKYLFRKEGQNVTLSCEQNLNHDAMYWYRQDPGQGLRLIYYSQIVNDFQKGDIAEGYSVSREKKESFPLTVTSAQKNPTAFYLCASSVGGGQPQHFGDGTRLSIL.